Listed here is a single T cell receptor beta chain. The target antigen is unknown. TCRdb keeps only in-frame clones here, not all; method: immunoSEQ multiplex PCR. The sample records 200,000 to 300,000 clones, roughly 91% being singletons. An approximately 120-subject validation cohort, separate from the approximately 720-subject first cohort, supplied the donors. This specimen belongs to a study of cytomegalovirus exposure and HLA in healthy donors. Study conclusions and caveats: The investigators catalogued 150 to 200 TCR beta chains as cytomegalovirus-associated.

The TCR comes from a woman in her thirties in good health and CMV-seronegative. What was sequenced was PBMCs.

CDR3 in DNA: TGTGCCAGCAGTTTATCGCTTCTAGGAGCCGGGGAGCTGTTTTTT. It encodes CASSLSLLGAGELFF. The V call is TRBV27, the J call TRBJ2-2; D remains unclear. Looked up from germline, CDR1 is MNHEY and CDR2 is SMNVEV (reference sequence). The length of the CDR3 is 15 residues. Trimming stripped 0 bases from V and 6 bases from J, with 11 bases between.